This T cell receptor beta chain was profiled in a study of blood T cell repertoires in COVID-19. Overall study context: Samples came from the United States, Italy and Spain, spanning acute and convalescent COVID-19. T cells, B-cell-depleted T cells, or PBMCs supplied cDNA or gDNA.

This CDR3 is 15 amino acids long. V dropped 0 bases and J dropped 4; count of bases not matched to a gene: 3. Looked up from germline, CDR1 is MRHNA and CDR2 is SNTAGT. The method was immunoSEQ multiplex PCR; TCRdb's version includes in-frame clones alone and lacks a portion of them. The table shows about 210,000 clones, with approximately 86% occurring only once. Allocation to cohorts depended on clinical history reported by the participants. This sequence joins TRBV6-4 and TRBJ2-3, with 8 bases aligning to TRBD1. This sequence was found in a man in his late teens or twenties with acute COVID-19. The sample consisted of PBMCs or T cells enriched from blood (not recorded which). CDR3 nucleotides: TGTGCCAGCAGTGACTCGGAGACAGGGGCAGATACGCAGTATTTT. Amino acid sequence: CASSDSETGADTQYF.